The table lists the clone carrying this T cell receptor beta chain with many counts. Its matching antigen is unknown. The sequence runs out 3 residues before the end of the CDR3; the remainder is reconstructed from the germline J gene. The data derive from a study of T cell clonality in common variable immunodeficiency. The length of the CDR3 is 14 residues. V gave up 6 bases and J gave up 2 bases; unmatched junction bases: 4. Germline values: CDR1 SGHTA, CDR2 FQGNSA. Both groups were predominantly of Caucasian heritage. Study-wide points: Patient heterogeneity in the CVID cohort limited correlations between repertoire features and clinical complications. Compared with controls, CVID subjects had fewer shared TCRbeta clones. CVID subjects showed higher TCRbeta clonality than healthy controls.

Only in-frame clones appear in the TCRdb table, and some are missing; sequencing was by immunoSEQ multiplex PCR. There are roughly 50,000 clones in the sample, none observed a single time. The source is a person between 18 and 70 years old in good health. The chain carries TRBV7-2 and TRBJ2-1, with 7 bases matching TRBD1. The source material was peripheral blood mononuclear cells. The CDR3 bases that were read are TGTGCCAGCAGGTGGGACAGTACCTACAATGAG. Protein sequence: CASRWDSTYNE. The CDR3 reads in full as CASRWDSTYNEQFF.